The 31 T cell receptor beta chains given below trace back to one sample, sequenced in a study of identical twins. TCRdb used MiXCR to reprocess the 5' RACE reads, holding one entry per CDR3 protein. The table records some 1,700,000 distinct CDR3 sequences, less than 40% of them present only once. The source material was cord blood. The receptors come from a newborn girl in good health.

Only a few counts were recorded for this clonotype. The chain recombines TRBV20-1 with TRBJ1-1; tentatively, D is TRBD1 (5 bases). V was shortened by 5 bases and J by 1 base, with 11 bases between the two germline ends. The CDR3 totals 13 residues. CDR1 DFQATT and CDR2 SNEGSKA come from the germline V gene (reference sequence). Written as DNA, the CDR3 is TGCAGTGCTGTTGGGACGGCGAACACTGAAGCTTTCTTT. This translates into CSAVGTANTEAFF.

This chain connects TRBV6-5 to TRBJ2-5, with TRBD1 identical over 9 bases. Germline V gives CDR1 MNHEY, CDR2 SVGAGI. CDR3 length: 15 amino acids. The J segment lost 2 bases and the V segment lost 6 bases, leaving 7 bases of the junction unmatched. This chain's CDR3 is CASRWTGDSQETQYF. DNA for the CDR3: TGTGCCAGCAGATGGACAGGGGACTCACAAGAGACCCAGTACTTC.

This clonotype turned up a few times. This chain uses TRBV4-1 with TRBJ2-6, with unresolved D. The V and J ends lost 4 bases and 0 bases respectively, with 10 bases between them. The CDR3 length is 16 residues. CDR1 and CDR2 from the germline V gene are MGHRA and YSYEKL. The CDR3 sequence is CASSPSSYSGANVLTF. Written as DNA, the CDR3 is TGCGCCAGCAGCCCTTCTTCATACTCTGGGGCCAACGTCCTGACTTTC.

In DNA form, the CDR3 reads TGCAGCGTCCGTGCCCTCATAGATCCCACAGATACGCAGTATTTT. This codes for CSVRALIDPTDTQYF. The rearrangement links TRBV29-1 to TRBJ2-3, with D unresolved. The V end lost 6 bases, the J end lost 2 bases, and 18 bases lay between the germline ends. Per germline, CDR1 SQVTM and CDR2 ANQGSEA. This CDR3 spans 15 amino acids.

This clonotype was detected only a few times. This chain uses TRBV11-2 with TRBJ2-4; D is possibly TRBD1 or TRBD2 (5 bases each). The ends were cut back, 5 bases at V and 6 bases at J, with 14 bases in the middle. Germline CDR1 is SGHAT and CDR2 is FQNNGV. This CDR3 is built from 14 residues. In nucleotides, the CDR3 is TGTGCCAGCAGCCAAATGGGACGCCTAAACATTCAGTACTTC. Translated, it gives CASSQMGRLNIQYF.

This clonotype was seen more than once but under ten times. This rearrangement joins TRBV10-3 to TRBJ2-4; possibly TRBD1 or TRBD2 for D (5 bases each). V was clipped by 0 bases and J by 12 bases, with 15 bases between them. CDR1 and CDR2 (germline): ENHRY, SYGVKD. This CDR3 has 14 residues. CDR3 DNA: TGTGCCATCAGTGAGTCGGCTGGCTTGGGGACTCAGTACTTC. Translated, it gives CAISESAGLGTQYF.

The CDR3 bases are TGTGCCAGCAGTGCTCTCGACGGGGCAGGGTACAATGAGCAGTTCTTC. It encodes CASSALDGAGYNEQFF. The chain recombines TRBV6-2 or TRBV6-3 with TRBJ2-1; D may match TRBD1 or TRBD2 (5 bases each). V lost 5 bases and J lost 4, with 18 bases in between. This CDR3 region has 16 residues. CDR1 is MNHEY and CDR2 is SVGEGT in the germline V gene.

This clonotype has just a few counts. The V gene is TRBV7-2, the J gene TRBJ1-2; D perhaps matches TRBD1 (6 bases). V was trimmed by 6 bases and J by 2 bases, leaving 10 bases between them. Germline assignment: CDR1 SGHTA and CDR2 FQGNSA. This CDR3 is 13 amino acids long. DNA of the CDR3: TGTGCCAGCAGACCAGGGGAGAACTATGGCTACACCTTC. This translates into CASRPGENYGYTF.

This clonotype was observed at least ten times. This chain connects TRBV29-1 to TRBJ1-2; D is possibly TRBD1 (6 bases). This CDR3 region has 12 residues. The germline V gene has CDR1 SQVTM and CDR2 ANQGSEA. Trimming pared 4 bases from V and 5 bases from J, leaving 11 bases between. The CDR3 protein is CSVGKGVYGYTF. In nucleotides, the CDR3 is TGCAGCGTTGGAAAGGGGGTGTATGGCTACACCTTC.

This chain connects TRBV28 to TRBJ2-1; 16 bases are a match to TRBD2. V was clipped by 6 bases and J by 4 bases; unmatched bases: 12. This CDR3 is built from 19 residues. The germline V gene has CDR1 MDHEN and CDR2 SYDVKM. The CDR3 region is CASSGGLAGGAPYYNEQFF. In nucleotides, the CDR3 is TGTGCCAGCAGCGGGGGACTAGCGGGAGGGGCGCCTTATTACAATGAGCAGTTCTTC.

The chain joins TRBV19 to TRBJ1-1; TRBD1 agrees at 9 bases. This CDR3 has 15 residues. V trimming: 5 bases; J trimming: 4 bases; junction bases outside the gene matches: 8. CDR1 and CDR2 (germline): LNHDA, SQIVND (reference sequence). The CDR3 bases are TGTGCCAGTAGTGCGGGACAGGGAAGGTTCACTGAAGCTTTCTTT. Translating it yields CASSAGQGRFTEAFF.

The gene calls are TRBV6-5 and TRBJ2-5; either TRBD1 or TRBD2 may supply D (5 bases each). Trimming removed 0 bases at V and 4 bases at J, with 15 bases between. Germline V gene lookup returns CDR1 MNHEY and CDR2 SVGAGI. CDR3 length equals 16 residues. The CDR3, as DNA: TGTGCCAGCAGTTACTCCGCAGAGGGGTATGGAGAGACCCAGTACTTC. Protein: CASSYSAEGYGETQYF.

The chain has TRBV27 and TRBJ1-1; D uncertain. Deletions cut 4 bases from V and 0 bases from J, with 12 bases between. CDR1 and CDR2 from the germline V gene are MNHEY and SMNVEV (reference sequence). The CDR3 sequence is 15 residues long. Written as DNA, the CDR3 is TGTGCCAGCAGTTCCCTCCTGAACCTGAACACTGAAGCTTTCTTT. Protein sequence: CASSSLLNLNTEAFF.

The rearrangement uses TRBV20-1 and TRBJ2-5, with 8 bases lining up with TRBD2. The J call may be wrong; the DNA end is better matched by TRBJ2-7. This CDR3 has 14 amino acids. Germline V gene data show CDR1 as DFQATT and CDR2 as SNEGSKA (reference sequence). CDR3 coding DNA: TGCAGTGCTAGAGATCTGGGCGGGGGGAACGAGCAGTACTTC. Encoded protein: CSARDLGGGNEQYF.

The CDR3 nucleotides read TGTGCCAGCAGCCCCGTATACGGGGTCAAGACCCAGTACTTC. Translating gives CASSPVYGVKTQYF. This sequence joins TRBV5-8 and TRBJ2-4; D may be TRBD2 (5 bases). The J call is in doubt because the DNA end fits TRBJ2-5 better. Germline V gives CDR1 SGHTS, CDR2 YDEGEE. The CDR3 totals 14 residues.

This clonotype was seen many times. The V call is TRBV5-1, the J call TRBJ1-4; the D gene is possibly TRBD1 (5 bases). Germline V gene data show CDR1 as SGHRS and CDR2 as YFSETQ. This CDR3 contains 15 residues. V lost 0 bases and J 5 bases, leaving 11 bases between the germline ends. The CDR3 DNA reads TGCGCCAGCAGCTTGGGGACGGGACTGAATGAAAAACTGTTTTTT. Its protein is CASSLGTGLNEKLFF.

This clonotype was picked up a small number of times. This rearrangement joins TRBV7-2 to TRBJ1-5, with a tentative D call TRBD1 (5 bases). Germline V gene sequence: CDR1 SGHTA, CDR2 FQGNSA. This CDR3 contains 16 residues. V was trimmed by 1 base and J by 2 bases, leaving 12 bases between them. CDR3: CASSLVGGGGNQPQHF. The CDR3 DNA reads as TGTGCCAGCAGCTTAGTGGGGGGAGGCGGCAATCAGCCCCAGCATTTT.

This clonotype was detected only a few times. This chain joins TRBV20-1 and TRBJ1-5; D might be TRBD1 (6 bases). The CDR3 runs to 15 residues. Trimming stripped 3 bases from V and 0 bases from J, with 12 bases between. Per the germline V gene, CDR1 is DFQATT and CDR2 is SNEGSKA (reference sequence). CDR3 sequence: CSASLAGVSNQPQHF. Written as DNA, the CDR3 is TGCAGTGCTAGTTTGGCAGGGGTTAGCAATCAGCCCCAGCATTTT.

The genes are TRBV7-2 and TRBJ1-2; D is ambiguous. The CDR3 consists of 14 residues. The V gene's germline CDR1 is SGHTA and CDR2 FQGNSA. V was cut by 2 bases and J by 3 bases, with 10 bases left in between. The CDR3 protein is CASSLTEGYYGYTF. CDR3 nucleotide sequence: TGTGCCAGCAGCTTAACAGAAGGGTACTATGGCTACACCTTC.

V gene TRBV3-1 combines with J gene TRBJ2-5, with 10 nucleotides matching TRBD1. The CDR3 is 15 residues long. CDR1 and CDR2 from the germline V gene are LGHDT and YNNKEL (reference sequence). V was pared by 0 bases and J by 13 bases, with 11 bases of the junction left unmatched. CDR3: CASSQERTGGYERYF. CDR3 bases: TGTGCCAGCAGCCAAGAAAGGACAGGGGGGTACGAGCGGTACTTC.

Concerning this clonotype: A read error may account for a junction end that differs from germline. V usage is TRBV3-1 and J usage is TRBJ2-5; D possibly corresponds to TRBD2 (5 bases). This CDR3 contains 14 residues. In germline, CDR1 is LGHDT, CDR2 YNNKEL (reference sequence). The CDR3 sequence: CGSSLRPGQETQYF. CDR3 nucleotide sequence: TGTGGCAGCAGCCTCAGACCGGGGCAAGAGACCCAGTACTTC.

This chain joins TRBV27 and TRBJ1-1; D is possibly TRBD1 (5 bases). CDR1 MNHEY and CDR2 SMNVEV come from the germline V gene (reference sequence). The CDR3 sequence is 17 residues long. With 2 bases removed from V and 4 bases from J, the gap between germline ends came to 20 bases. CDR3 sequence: CASSLGATAGWVTEAFF. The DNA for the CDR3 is TGTGCCAGCAGTTTAGGGGCGACGGCGGGCTGGGTCACTGAAGCTTTCTTT.

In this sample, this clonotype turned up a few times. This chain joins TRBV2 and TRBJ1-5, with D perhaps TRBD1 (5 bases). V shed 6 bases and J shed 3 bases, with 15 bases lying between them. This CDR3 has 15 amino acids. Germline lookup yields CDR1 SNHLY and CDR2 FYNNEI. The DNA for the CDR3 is TGTGCCAGCAGGGGTGGCAGGGTTCCCAATCAGCCCCAGCATTTT. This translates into CASRGGRVPNQPQHF.

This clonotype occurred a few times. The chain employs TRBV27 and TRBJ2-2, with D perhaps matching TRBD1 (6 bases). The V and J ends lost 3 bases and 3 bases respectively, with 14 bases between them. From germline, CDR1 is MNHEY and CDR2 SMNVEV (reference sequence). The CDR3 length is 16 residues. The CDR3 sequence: CASSFIWGLDTGELFF. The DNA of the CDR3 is TGTGCCAGCAGTTTCATCTGGGGGCTCGACACCGGGGAGCTGTTTTTT.

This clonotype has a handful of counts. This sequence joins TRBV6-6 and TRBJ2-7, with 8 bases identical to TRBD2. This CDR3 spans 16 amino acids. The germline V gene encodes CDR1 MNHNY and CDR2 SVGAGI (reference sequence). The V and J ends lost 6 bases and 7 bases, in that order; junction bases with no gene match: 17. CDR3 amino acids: CASSDSVLAGRGEQYF. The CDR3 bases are TGTGCCAGCAGCGACTCCGTGTTAGCGGGAAGAGGGGAGCAGTACTTC.

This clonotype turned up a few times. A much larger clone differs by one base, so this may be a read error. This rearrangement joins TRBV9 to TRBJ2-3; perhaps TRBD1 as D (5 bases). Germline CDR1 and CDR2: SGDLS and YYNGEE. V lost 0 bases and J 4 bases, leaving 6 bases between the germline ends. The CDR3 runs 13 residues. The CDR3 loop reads CASSVAGPDTQYF. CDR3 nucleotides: TGTGCCAGCAGCGTAGCAGGGCCAGATACGCAGTATTTT.

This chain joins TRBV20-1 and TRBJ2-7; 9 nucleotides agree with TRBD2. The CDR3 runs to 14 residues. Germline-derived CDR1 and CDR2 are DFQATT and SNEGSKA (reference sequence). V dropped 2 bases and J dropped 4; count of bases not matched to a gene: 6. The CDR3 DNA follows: TGCAGTGCTAGATCCCCTAGCGGGATTTACGAGCAGTACTTC. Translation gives CSARSPSGIYEQYF.

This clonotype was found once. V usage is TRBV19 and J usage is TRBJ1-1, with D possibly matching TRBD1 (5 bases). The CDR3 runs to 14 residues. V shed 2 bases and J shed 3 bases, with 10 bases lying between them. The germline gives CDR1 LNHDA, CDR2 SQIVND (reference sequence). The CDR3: CASSIRGEYTEAFF. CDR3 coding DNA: TGTGCCAGTAGTATAAGGGGCGAGTACACTGAAGCTTTCTTT. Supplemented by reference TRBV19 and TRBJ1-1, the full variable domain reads DGGITQSPKYLFRKEGQNVTLSCEQNLNHDAMYWYRQDPGQGLRLIYYSQIVNDFQKGDIAEGYSVSREKKESFPLTVTSAQKNPTAFYLCASSIRGEYTEAFFGQGTRLTVV.

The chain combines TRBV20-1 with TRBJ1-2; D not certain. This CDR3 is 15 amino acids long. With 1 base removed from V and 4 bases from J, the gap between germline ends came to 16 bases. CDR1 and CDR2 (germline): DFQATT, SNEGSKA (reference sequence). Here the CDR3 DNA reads TGCAGTGCTAGAGTGATTCGATCTCTCATCTATGGCTACACCTTC. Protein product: CSARVIRSLIYGYTF.

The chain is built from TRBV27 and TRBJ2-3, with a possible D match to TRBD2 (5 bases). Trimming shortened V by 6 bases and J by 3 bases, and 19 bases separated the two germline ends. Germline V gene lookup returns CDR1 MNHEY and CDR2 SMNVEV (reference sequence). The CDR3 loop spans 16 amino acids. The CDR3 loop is CASRKLTRSITDTQYF. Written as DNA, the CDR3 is TGTGCCAGCAGAAAATTAACTAGGAGTATAACAGATACGCAGTATTTT.

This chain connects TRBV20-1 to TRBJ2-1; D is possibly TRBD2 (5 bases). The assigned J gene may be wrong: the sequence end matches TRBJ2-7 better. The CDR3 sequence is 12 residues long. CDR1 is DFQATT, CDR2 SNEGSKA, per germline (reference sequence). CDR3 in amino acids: CSVEGAYNEQYF. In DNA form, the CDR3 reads TGCAGTGTCGAGGGCGCCTACAATGAGCAGTACTTC.